Below are 25 T cell receptor beta chains sequenced from a single sample in a study of shared clonotypes between healthy human individuals. The protocol was immunoSEQ multiplex PCR, while the TCRdb copy is restricted to in-frame clones and leaves out a portion. The sample shows 450,000 to 500,000 clones, more than 65% of them seen only once. The sample was PBMCs. These receptors originate from a woman aged 35 to 49 in good health. Some clones in this sample may be carry-over from other donors' samples.

The chain is built from TRBV5-1 and TRBJ1-1; D unclear. The CDR3 contains 15 residues. Germline V lookup: CDR1 SGHRS, CDR2 YFSETQ. Trimming pared 2 bases from V and 0 bases from J, leaving 11 bases between. In DNA form, the CDR3 reads TGCGCCAGCAGCTTTGGCGAGGTAATGAACACTGAAGCTTTCTTT. Translated: CASSFGEVMNTEAFF.

This clone appeared a single time. This is likely an artifact of a read error, given a far larger clone one base away. Other DNA sequences in the same sample also yield this CDR3. CDR3 residues: CASSIGLAGIETQYF. The CDR3, as DNA: TGTGCCAGCAGCATCGGACTAGCTGGAATAGAGACCCAGTACTTC. The J gene is TRBJ2-5, the V gene TRBV7-2; 8 bases map to TRBD2. In germline, CDR1 is SGHTA, CDR2 FQGNSA. The V segment lost 5 bases and the J segment 4 bases; nucleotides outside the gene matches: 9. There are 15 residues in the CDR3.

Concerning this clone itself: An end of the junction differs from the germline gene, which may be a read error. The J gene is TRBJ2-1, the V gene TRBV7-7; 12 bases align to TRBD2. The CDR3 runs 16 residues. Germline CDR1 and CDR2: SSHAT and FNYEAQ (reference sequence). The CDR3 protein is CASSPTSGSSYNEQFF. The CDR3 DNA reads TGTGCTAGCAGCCCGACTAGCGGGAGCTCCTACAATGAGCAGTTCTTC.

Here the CDR3 reads CASSLTPGRRSNQPQHF. CDR3 DNA: TGTGCCAGCAGCTTAACCCCAGGACGGAGGAGCAATCAGCCCCAGCATTTT. J is TRBJ1-5 and V is TRBV7-4, with D uncertain. The V end was cut by 2 bases, the J end by 1 base, with 15 bases between. This CDR3 is 17 amino acids long. Germline V gene lookup returns CDR1 SGHVT and CDR2 SQSDAQ.

A remark on this clone: A far bigger clonotype differs at one base, so this is likely a read error. The rearrangement links TRBV5-6 to TRBJ1-2; D gene uncertain. The germline CDR1 and CDR2 sequences are SGHDT and YYEEEE. This CDR3 is built from 13 residues. The CDR3 coding sequence is TGTGCCAGCAGCGTGGCGTCTAACTATGGCCACACCTTC. Translated: CASSVASNYGHTF. The whole variable domain, remainder taken from reference TRBV5-6 and TRBJ1-2, is DAGVTQSPTHLIKTRGQQVTLRCSPKSGHDTVSWYQQALGQGPQFIFQYYEEEERQRGNFPDRFSGHQFPNYSSELNVNALLLGDSALYLCASSVASNYGHTFGSGTRLTVV.

Worth noting for this clone: This sequence is one base from a far larger clone and is likely a read error. The chain employs TRBV11-2 and TRBJ2-2; TRBD2 is a possible D gene (5 bases). The germline V gene encodes CDR1 SGHAT and CDR2 FQNNGV. The CDR3 is made up of 14 amino acids. The CDR3 loop reads CASSLFQNTGDLFF. The CDR3 coding sequence is TGTGCCAGCAGCTTATTTCAGAACACCGGGGATCTGTTTTTT.

J is TRBJ2-7 and V is TRBV28; the D is unclear. Germline V gene sequence: CDR1 MDHEN, CDR2 SYDVKM. CDR3 length equals 16 residues. Trimming shortened V by 2 bases and J by 2 bases, and 16 bases separated the two germline ends. This chain's CDR3 is CASSLPPGWATYEQYF. In nucleotides, the CDR3 is TGTGCCAGCAGTTTACCCCCAGGTTGGGCTACCTACGAGCAGTACTTC.

The V gene is TRBV18, the J gene TRBJ2-3; 8 bases fit TRBD1. The CDR3 sequence is 16 residues long. The germline gives CDR1 KGHSH, CDR2 LQKENI. The V gene end was trimmed by 4 bases and the J gene end by 2 bases; junction bases not matched to a gene: 8. The CDR3 protein is CASSLLTGAATDTQYF. The CDR3 DNA is TGTGCCAGCTCACTCCTGACAGGGGCGGCCACAGATACGCAGTATTTT. Based on the CDR3 plus reference TRBV18 and TRBJ2-3, the full variable domain is NAGVMQNPRHLVRRRGQEARLRCSPMKGHSHVYWYRQLPEEGLKFMVYLQKENIIDESGMPKERFSAEFPKEGPSILRIQQVVRGDSAAYFCASSLLTGAATDTQYFGPGTRLTVL.

This clone was detected a few times. Since a far larger clone is one base different, this is likely a read error. The J gene is TRBJ1-5, the V gene TRBV6-5, with D perhaps matching TRBD1 (5 bases). Germline V gives CDR1 MNHEY, CDR2 SVGAGI. The length of the CDR3 is 15 residues. V dropped 5 bases and J dropped 6 bases, with 17 bases sitting between them. This chain's CDR3 is CASSLQWGGSQPQHF. DNA for the CDR3: TGTGCCAGCAGTCTACAGTGGGGGGGGAGTCAGCCCCAGCATTTT.

This chain joins TRBV5-1 and TRBJ2-1; the D gene is possibly TRBD1 (6 bases). Germline CDR1 is SGHRS and CDR2 is YFSETQ. The CDR3 consists of 14 residues. The ends were cut back, 0 bases at V and 5 bases at J, with 9 bases in the middle. The CDR3 reads CASSLGDTNNEQFF. The CDR3 bases are TGCGCCAGCAGCTTGGGGGACACTAACAATGAGCAGTTCTTC.

The chain couples TRBV5-4 to TRBJ2-5; D is perhaps TRBD1 (6 bases). Germline lookup yields CDR1 SGHNT and CDR2 YYREEE (reference sequence). The V and J ends lost 1 base and 2 bases respectively, with 9 bases between them. CDR3 size: 14 residues. The CDR3 loop is CASSLPTGQETQYF. In nucleotides, the CDR3 is TGTGCCAGCAGCTTGCCAACAGGGCAAGAGACCCAGTACTTC.

The rearrangement uses TRBV2 and TRBJ1-2, with 9 bases matching TRBD1. Germline V CDR1 and CDR2: SNHLY, FYNNEI. J lost 8 bases, V lost 2 bases, and 6 bases had no gene match. This CDR3 region has 14 residues. The DNA of the CDR3 is TGTGCCAGCAGTGAAACCCGGACAGGGGACGGCTACACCTTC. This codes for CASSETRTGDGYTF.

This clone was seen many times. This sequence joins TRBV7-9 and TRBJ1-1; D is possibly TRBD1 (6 bases). Germline CDR1 is SEHNR and CDR2 is FQNEAQ (reference sequence). This CDR3 region has 13 residues. V lost 5 bases and J lost 8, with 15 bases in between. CDR3 amino acids: CASSILRGGEAFF. DNA for the CDR3: TGTGCCAGCAGCATTCTCAGGGGCGGAGAAGCTTTCTTT.

J is TRBJ2-7 and V is TRBV6-4, with D possibly being TRBD2 (6 bases). The V end was cut by 2 bases, the J end by 1 base, with 12 bases between. The germline CDR1 and CDR2 sequences are MRHNA and SNTAGT. This CDR3 region has 15 residues. As DNA, the CDR3 is TGTGCCAGCAGTGACCGGGAGCGAGTTTCCTACGAGCAGTACTTC. This codes for CASSDRERVSYEQYF.

V and J are TRBV6-1 and TRBJ1-5, with D uncertain. V shed 10 bases and J shed 0 bases, with 10 bases lying between them. Germline CDR1 MNHNS, CDR2 SASEGT. The CDR3 sequence is 13 residues long. The CDR3 spells CATSDYSNQPQHF. Written as DNA, the CDR3 is TGTGCCACCTCGGACTATAGCAATCAGCCCCAGCATTTT.

This clone was counted once. The sample holds other DNA sequences that translate to the same CDR3. The CDR3 region is CSARGVYEQYF. CDR3 coding DNA: TGCAGTGCTAGGGGGGTTTACGAGCAGTACTTC. The rearrangement uses TRBV20-1 and TRBJ2-7; D tentatively reads TRBD1 or TRBD2 (5 bases each). There are 11 residues in the CDR3. V shed 3 bases and J shed 4 bases, with 7 bases lying between them. Germline V lookup: CDR1 DFQATT, CDR2 SNEGSKA (reference sequence).

V is TRBV15 and J is TRBJ2-4; no clear D. This CDR3 comprises 14 residues. Trimming took 8 bases from V and 0 from J, leaving 11 bases between them. Germline CDR1 reads LNHNV; CDR2 reads YYDKDF (reference sequence). CDR3 amino acids: CATARPQAKNIQYF. The CDR3 DNA sequence: TGTGCCACCGCCAGGCCGCAAGCCAAAAACATTCAGTACTTC.

Concerning this clone itself: One base separates it from a far larger clone, so it is likely a read error. This chain connects TRBV13 to TRBJ2-3; D is uncertain. V lost 1 base, J lost 5 bases, and 7 bases lay in between. This CDR3 region has 13 residues. The V gene's germline CDR1 is PRHDT and CDR2 FYEKMQ (reference sequence). Here the CDR3 DNA reads TGTGCCAGCAGCTTAGCCCCCAGAGATACGCAGTATTTT. This sequence encodes CASSLAPRDTQYF.

This clone was seen a few times. The CDR3 DNA follows: TGTGCCAGCTCACCACCTCTAATCCTTACTACCTACCCCACTGAAGCTTTCTTT. Translation gives CASSPPLILTTYPTEAFF. V gene TRBV18 combines with J gene TRBJ1-1; D uncertain. The CDR3 has 18 residues. V lost 0 bases and J lost 4, with 21 bases in between. Germline CDR1 and CDR2: KGHSH and LQKENI.

This rearrangement joins TRBV5-1 to TRBJ1-2; weak D call: TRBD1 (5 bases). Trimming stripped 2 bases from V and 4 bases from J, with 15 bases between. The CDR3 covers 15 residues. CDR1 and CDR2 (germline): SGHRS, YFSETQ. This CDR3 is CASSFEGARTYGYTF. CDR3 sequence (DNA): TGCGCCAGCAGCTTCGAAGGGGCGCGGACCTATGGCTACACCTTC.

The chain combines TRBV18 with TRBJ1-5; 10 positions match TRBD1. Germline V lookup: CDR1 KGHSH, CDR2 LQKENI. The V segment lost 3 bases and the J segment 5 bases; nucleotides outside the gene matches: 7. The CDR3 is 16 amino acids. DNA for the CDR3: TGTGCCAGCTCACCCACGGACAGGGGGAAATATCAGCCCCAGCATTTT. This sequence encodes CASSPTDRGKYQPQHF.

This clone was counted once. J is TRBJ1-4 and V is TRBV7-7; no firm D call. Trimming shortened V by 3 bases and J by 6 bases, and 8 bases separated the two germline ends. The V gene's germline CDR1 is SSHAT and CDR2 FNYEAQ (reference sequence). The CDR3 has 13 amino acids. The CDR3 protein is CASSLSAHEKLFF. CDR3 nucleotide sequence: TGTGCCAGCAGCTTGTCAGCACATGAAAAACTGTTTTTT.

On this clone itself: A single base separates this from a much larger clone, so it may be a read error. V gene TRBV7-2 combines with J gene TRBJ2-5; TRBD1 is a possible D gene (6 bases). V was cut by 6 bases and J by 2 bases, with 13 bases left in between. Germline CDR1 and CDR2: SGHTA and FQGNSA. This CDR3 has 14 amino acids. This chain's CDR3 is CASSITGLQETQYF. The CDR3 DNA reads TGTGCCAGCAGTATAACAGGGTTACAAGAGACCCAGTACTTC.

CDR3 sequence reads: CASSPLEKEESQKVNTEAFF. The CDR3 DNA sequence: TGTGCCAGCTCACCACTAGAGAAGGAGGAGTCCCAGAAAGTGAACACTGAAGCTTTCTTT. The V call is TRBV18, the J call TRBJ1-1; D is unclear. The length of the CDR3 is 20 residues. Germline CDR1 and CDR2: KGHSH and LQKENI. Trimming took 1 base from V and 0 from J, leaving 24 bases between them. Full variable domain (remainder filled in from reference TRBV18 and TRBJ1-1): NAGVMQNPRHLVRRRGQEARLRCSPMKGHSHVYWYRQLPEEGLKFMVYLQKENIIDESGMPKERFSAEFPKEGPSILRIQQVVRGDSAAYFCASSPLEKEESQKVNTEAFFGQGTRLTVV.

Worth noting for this clone: A far larger clone is off by one base, so a read error is likely. Within the sample, other DNA sequences also encode this same CDR3. The chain employs TRBV6-1 and TRBJ1-1; D remains ambiguous. CDR3 length: 13 amino acids. The V gene's germline CDR1 is MNHNS and CDR2 SASEGT. The chain's CDR3 is CASSEGENTEAFF. The CDR3 nucleotides are TGTGCCAGCAGTGAAGGTGAGAACACTGAAGCTTTCTTC.